This TCR beta chain was found in a study of blood T cell repertoires in COVID-19. Study overall: Sites in the United States, Italy and Spain provided acute and convalescent COVID-19 samples. The analysed material was cDNA or gDNA that came from T cells, B-cell-depleted T cells, or PBMCs.

The authors' processing: Reference gene primer amplification gave nucleated cell count estimates. Clones were read by immunoSEQ multiplex PCR, and TCRdb kept only the in-frame ones, dropping some. V and J calls and clone size are as listed in that table; D and trimming were resolved from the DNA. The sample shows approximately 250,000 clones, around 84% of them seen only once. CDR3 length: 18 residues. Germline CDR1 is WNHNN and CDR2 is SYGVQD (reference sequence). J lost 2 bases, V lost 3 bases, and 10 bases had no gene match. The sample was peripheral blood. This rearrangement joins TRBV10-1 to TRBJ2-7; 13 bases line up with TRBD2. The sequence was obtained from a man in his forties or fifties who had recovered from COVID-19. The CDR3 protein is CASSESGLAGVDTYEQYF. The CDR3 DNA is TGCGCCAGCAGTGAATCAGGACTAGCGGGAGTCGATACCTACGAGCAGTACTTC.